This passage covers 19 T cell receptor beta chains from one sample sequenced in a study of blood T cells in healthy people across ages. Then a second PCR, running roughly 7 to 11 cycles, was carried out with a sample-barcoded 5' primer and a J-beta primer mix. A single record per CDR3 protein comes from TCRdb applying MiXCR to the 5' RACE reads. Here the sample spans roughly 1 million distinct CDR3 sequences, 25% being singletons. A further study also used this sample, focusing on T cells of mothers and their children.

Sequencing used blood. The receptor source for this set is a girl under 10 years old in good health.

This clonotype has a handful of counts. V and J are TRBV14 and TRBJ1-1; D uncertain. Trimming cost V 2 bases and J 0 bases, with 10 bases left between them. The CDR3 length is 15 residues. Germline V gene sequence: CDR1 SGHDN, CDR2 FVKESK. CDR3 loop: CASSQLAGLNTEAFF. The CDR3 DNA sequence: TGTGCCAGCAGCCAACTCGCCGGGTTGAACACTGAAGCTTTCTTT.

This clonotype was seen only a few times. This sequence joins TRBV29-1 and TRBJ2-3, with 10 bases aligning to TRBD2. Looked up from germline, CDR1 is SQVTM and CDR2 is ANQGSEA. After removal of 6 bases from V and 0 bases from J, the junction contained 6 bases not matched to a gene. This CDR3 spans 15 amino acids. The CDR3 sequence is CSVLGLAESTDTQYF. The CDR3, as DNA: TGCAGCGTCCTCGGACTAGCGGAGAGCACAGATACGCAGTATTTT.

This clonotype was counted only a few times. This rearrangement joins TRBV10-1 to TRBJ1-4; D uncertain. The V end lost 0 bases, the J end lost 8 bases, and 7 bases lay between the germline ends. Germline CDR1 is WNHNN and CDR2 is SYGVQD (reference sequence). The CDR3 extends over 13 amino acids. This CDR3 is CASSESFREKLFF. For the CDR3, the DNA is TGCGCCAGCAGTGAGTCGTTTCGGGAAAAACTGTTTTTT.

The rearrangement links TRBV27 to TRBJ2-1; TRBD2 matches at 10 bases. Germline CDR1 is MNHEY and CDR2 is SMNVEV (reference sequence). The V and J ends lost 5 bases and 1 base, in that order; junction bases with no gene match: 5. The CDR3 totals 16 residues. Here the CDR3 reads CASSRGLAVSYNEQFF. CDR3 in DNA: TGTGCCAGCAGTAGAGGACTAGCGGTTTCCTACAATGAGCAGTTCTTC.

The chain combines TRBV7-2 with TRBJ2-3, with 10 bases matching TRBD2. The trim removed 2 bases at V and 5 bases at J, leaving 10 bases unmatched. The CDR3 spans 17 residues. The germline V gene encodes CDR1 SGHTA and CDR2 FQGNSA. CDR3 amino acids: CASSLTPGLALLDTQYF. The CDR3 DNA is TGTGCCAGCAGCTTAACGCCGGGACTAGCGCTACTAGATACGCAGTATTTT.

This clonotype showed up just a few times. This chain joins TRBV4-2 and TRBJ2-3, with a tentative D call TRBD2 (5 bases). The V end was cut by 4 bases, the J end by 2 bases, with 13 bases between. The germline V gene encodes CDR1 LGHNA and CDR2 YNFKEQ. The CDR3 runs 15 residues. CDR3 sequence reads: CASSPGVANTDTQYF. In DNA, the CDR3 is TGTGCCAGCAGCCCCGGGGTAGCGAACACAGATACGCAGTATTTT.

The chain is built from TRBV9 and TRBJ2-1; D is ambiguous. The length of the CDR3 is 15 residues. Germline lookup yields CDR1 SGDLS and CDR2 YYNGEE. The V and J ends lost 0 bases and 4 bases respectively, with 11 bases between them. CDR3 bases: TGTGCCAGCAGCGTAGTTCAAAATGGGTACAATGAGCAGTTCTTC. Encoded protein: CASSVVQNGYNEQFF.

The chain is built from TRBV9 and TRBJ2-2; D possibly uses TRBD1 or TRBD2 (5 bases each). V was clipped by 7 bases and J by 1 base, with 14 bases between them. Germline CDR1 and CDR2: SGDLS and YYNGEE. CDR3 length: 15 amino acids. The CDR3 spells CASGIRDGNTGELFF. The DNA of the CDR3 is TGTGCCAGCGGCATCCGGGACGGGAACACCGGGGAGCTGTTTTTT.

The gene calls are TRBV20-1 and TRBJ1-1; D remains unclear. The CDR3 spans 11 residues. Per germline, CDR1 DFQATT and CDR2 SNEGSKA (reference sequence). Trimming took off 7 bases at V and 8 bases at J, with 14 bases between the two ends. The CDR3 reads CSGQDYLEAFF. In DNA, the CDR3 is TGCAGTGGTCAGGATTACTTGGAAGCTTTCTTT.

The rearrangement uses TRBV7-9 and TRBJ1-1; TRBD1 matches at 7 bases. CDR3 length equals 11 residues. Germline values: CDR1 SEHNR, CDR2 FQNEAQ (reference sequence). Trimming cost V 3 bases and J 11 bases; bases outside gene matches: 3. CDR3: CASSFDRVAFF. The CDR3 bases are TGTGCCAGCAGCTTTGACAGGGTTGCTTTCTTT. The full variable domain, in which reference TRBV7-9 and TRBJ1-1 provide the parts outside the CDR3, is DTGVSQNPRHKITKRGQNVTFRCDPISEHNRLYWYRQTLGQGPEFLTYFQNEAQLEKSRLLSDRFSAERPKGSFSTLEIQRTEQGDSAMYLCASSFDRVAFFGQGTRLTVV.

This clonotype has only a few counts. The rearrangement joins TRBV6-6 to TRBJ1-4; a possible D gene is TRBD1 (5 bases). Per germline, CDR1 MNHNY and CDR2 SVGAGI (reference sequence). V gave up 5 bases and J gave up 11 bases, with 18 bases separating them. This CDR3 contains 14 residues. CDR3 sequence reads: CASSPGATDIKLFF. For the CDR3, the DNA is TGTGCCAGCAGTCCCGGGGCTACCGACATTAAACTGTTTTTT.

The chain carries TRBV13 and TRBJ2-2, with TRBD2 as a possible D gene (7 bases). Per germline, CDR1 PRHDT and CDR2 FYEKMQ (reference sequence). V lost 11 bases, J lost 5 bases, and 18 bases lay in between. The CDR3 length is 14 residues. The CDR3 here is CACRRGGLTGELFF. In nucleotides, the CDR3 is TGTGCCTGCCGGAGGGGGGGGCTAACCGGGGAGCTGTTTTTT.

This clonotype was observed a few times. The rearrangement links TRBV20-1 to TRBJ1-6; D remains ambiguous. V was cut by 6 bases and J by 7 bases, with 16 bases left in between. Germline V lookup: CDR1 DFQATT, CDR2 SNEGSKA (reference sequence). The CDR3 is made up of 14 amino acids. CDR3 sequence (DNA): TGCAGTGCAAAGACACCTACGTTAAATTCACCCCTCCACTTT. Residues: CSAKTPTLNSPLHF.

A few counts support this clonotype. V usage is TRBV29-1 and J usage is TRBJ2-7; 8 bases are a match to TRBD2. CDR1 is SQVTM and CDR2 is ANQGSEA in the germline V gene. The CDR3 spans 15 residues. Unmatched junction bases numbered 8, after V lost 2 bases and J lost 2 bases. The chain's CDR3 is CSVEPSGGAPYEQYF. The CDR3 DNA is TGCAGCGTTGAACCCTCCGGGGGGGCGCCCTACGAGCAGTACTTC.

The rearrangement uses TRBV4-1 and TRBJ2-2, with unresolved D. The CDR3 runs to 14 residues. Germline CDR1 MGHRA, CDR2 YSYEKL. The V gene lost 3 bases and the J gene lost 7 bases, with 12 bases spanning the gap. DNA of the CDR3: TGCGCCAGCAGCCAGCGGATAAGAGACGGGGAGCTGTTTTTT. Encoded protein: CASSQRIRDGELFF.

Only a few counts were recorded for this clonotype. The chain combines TRBV7-9 with TRBJ1-3, with TRBD1 as a possible D gene (6 bases). Per the germline V gene, CDR1 is SEHNR and CDR2 is FQNEAQ (reference sequence). The V end was cut by 5 bases, the J end by 7 bases, with 9 bases between. This CDR3 has 12 residues. The CDR3 loop is CASSAQGNTIYF. The CDR3 DNA reads TGTGCCAGCAGCGCCCAGGGGAACACCATATATTTT.

J is TRBJ2-6 and V is TRBV7-2; TRBD1 or TRBD2 may be the D gene (5 bases each). The germline V gene has CDR1 SGHTA and CDR2 FQGNSA. The CDR3 loop spans 18 amino acids. The V gene lost 4 bases and the J gene lost 2 bases, with 18 bases spanning the gap. The CDR3 DNA reads as TGTGCCAGCAGCTCCCGCCGGGGCGAGGGCACTGGGGCCAACGTCCTGACTTTC. The encoded protein is CASSSRRGEGTGANVLTF.

The chain is built from TRBV5-1 and TRBJ2-1; D is unclear. The assigned J gene may be wrong: the sequence end matches TRBJ2-7 better. Germline V CDR1 and CDR2: SGHRS, YFSETQ. CDR3 size: 14 residues. CDR3 amino acids: CASSLGPSPYEQYF. Written as DNA, the CDR3 is TGCGCCAGCAGCTTGGGGCCGAGCCCCTACGAGCAGTACTTC.

In this sample, this clonotype turned up a few times. The rearrangement joins TRBV6-1 to TRBJ2-1; tentatively, D is TRBD2 (6 bases). This CDR3 comprises 14 residues. V was pared by 7 bases and J by 3 bases, with 13 bases between. CDR1 MNHNS and CDR2 SASEGT come from the germline V gene. The CDR3 loop reads CASKEGGFYNEQFF. CDR3 DNA sequence: TGTGCCAGCAAAGAGGGAGGCTTCTACAATGAGCAGTTCTTC.